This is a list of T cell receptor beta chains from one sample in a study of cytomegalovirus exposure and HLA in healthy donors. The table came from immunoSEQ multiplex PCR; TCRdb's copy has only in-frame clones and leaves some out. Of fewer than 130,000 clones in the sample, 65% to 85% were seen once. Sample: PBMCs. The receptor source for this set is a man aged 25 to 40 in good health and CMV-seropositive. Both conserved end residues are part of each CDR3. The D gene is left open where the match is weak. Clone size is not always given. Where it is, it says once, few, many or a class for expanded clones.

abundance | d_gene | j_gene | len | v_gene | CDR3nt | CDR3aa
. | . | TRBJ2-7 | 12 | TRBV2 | TGTGCCAGCAGTCTCATACTCTACGAGCAGTACTTC | CASSLILYEQYF
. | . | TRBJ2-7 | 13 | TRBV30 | TGTGCCTGGAGTGAGGGGGAATCCTACGAGCAGTACTTC | CAWSEGESYEQYF
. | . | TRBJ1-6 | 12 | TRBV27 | TGTGCCAGCAGTTTTCCGAATTCACCCCTCCACTTT | CASSFPNSPLHF
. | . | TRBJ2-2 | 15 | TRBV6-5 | TGTGCCAGCAGTTACGGGGGCCAAAACACCGGGGAGCTGTTTTTT | CASSYGGQNTGELFF
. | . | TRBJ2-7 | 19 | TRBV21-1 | TGTGCCAGCAGCAAATTGGGGCCGGGACTCCGGACCAACTCCTACGAGCAGTACTTC | CASSKLGPGLRTNSYEQYF
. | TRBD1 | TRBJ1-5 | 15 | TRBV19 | TGTGCCAGTAGTCCCCTACCGGGACAGGGAGCCGGTGTGGATTTT | CASSPLPGQGAGVDF
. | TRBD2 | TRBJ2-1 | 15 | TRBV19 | TGTGCCAGTAGTATGGTGGGACTAGCGGACAATGAGCAGTTCTTC | CASSMVGLADNEQFF
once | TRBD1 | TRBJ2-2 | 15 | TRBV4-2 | TGTGCCAGCAGCCAAGCCGGGACAGACACCGGGGAGCTGTTTTTT | CASSQAGTDTGELFF
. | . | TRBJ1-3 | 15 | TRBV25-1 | TGTGCCAGCAGTGAATCCCGGGGAGATGGAAACACCATATATTTT | CASSESRGDGNTIYF
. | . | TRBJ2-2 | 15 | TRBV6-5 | TGTGCCAGCAGTTACTCGGGGGCCTCCTCCGGGGAGCTGTTTTTT | CASSYSGASSGELFF
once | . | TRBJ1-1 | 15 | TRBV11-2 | TGTGCCAGCAGCTTAGTTGGGGGGGGAAACACTGAAGCTTTCTTT | CASSLVGGGNTEAFF
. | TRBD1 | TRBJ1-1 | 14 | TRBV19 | TGTGCCAGTAGCCGGGGACAGGGGGCAGGTGAAGCTTTCTTT | CASSRGQGAGEAFF
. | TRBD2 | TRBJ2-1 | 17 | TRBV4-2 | TGTGCCAGCAGCCAAGAGGGAGGAGCGGGGGGGCTGGATGAGCAGTTCTTC | CASSQEGGAGGLDEQFF
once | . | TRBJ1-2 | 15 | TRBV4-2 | TGTGCCAGCAGCCGCAAGATGGTTCAAGCCTATGGCTACACCTTC | CASSRKMVQAYGYTF
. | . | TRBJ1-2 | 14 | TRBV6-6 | TGTGCCAGCAGTTACTCGAATAACGGGGAGGGCTACACCTTC | CASSYSNNGEGYTF
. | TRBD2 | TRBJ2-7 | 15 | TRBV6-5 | TGTGCCAGCAGTTGGCTAGCGGGGGCCTCCTACGAGCAGTACTTC | CASSWLAGASYEQYF
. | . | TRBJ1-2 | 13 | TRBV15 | TGTGCCACCAGCGGCAGTCCTAACTATGGCTACACCTTC | CATSGSPNYGYTF